This TCR beta chain was found in a study of blood T cell repertoires in COVID-19. Participant ages covered 18 to 89 years across approximately 25 US areas. Allocation to cohorts depended on clinical history reported by the participants. Recovery meant two consecutive negative NP/OP PCR tests, professional clearance, or resolved symptoms. Sequenced by immunoSEQ multiplex PCR; TCRdb stores in-frame clones only, minus some. The data hold about 190,000 clones, with approximately 84% observed a single time. This clone appeared once. Trimming took 6 bases from V and 4 from J, leaving 12 bases between them. The CDR3 runs 13 residues. The germline V gene has CDR1 LNHDA and CDR2 SQIVND (reference sequence).

The rearrangement joins TRBV19 to TRBJ1-2; unclear D gene. The source is a woman aged 25-40 years who had recovered from COVID-19. Sequenced material: PBMCs or T cells enriched from blood (not recorded which). The DNA of the CDR3 is TGTGCCAGTAGACAGAGCAACTTCTATGGCTACACCTTC. Its protein product is CASRQSNFYGYTF.